This TCR beta chain was found in a study of CD4 T cells in relation to SARS-CoV-2 and coronaviruses. Study-wide results and caveats: No crossreactivity against non-spike viral proteins was tested here.

Worth noting for this clone: Its cognate antigen is unknown.

Before the COVID-19 pandemic, during about 2011-2019, CD4+ T cells were taken from unexposed donors. Generated by immunoSEQ multiplex PCR, the TCRdb table keeps only in-frame clones and is missing some. The data show about 60,000 clones, 94% seen once. V shed 4 bases, J shed 9 bases, and the junction held 12 bases outside the gene matches. Germline values: CDR1 SGHNT, CDR2 YYREEE (reference sequence). The CDR3 totals 15 residues. The sequence was collected from a human donor in good health. The chain is built from TRBV5-4 and TRBJ2-1; TRBD1 matches at 8 bases. Material for sequencing was naive CD4+ T cells from PBMCs. Subset specified: naive CD4+ T cells isolated by negative enrichment. CDR3 nucleotide sequence: TGTGCCAGCAGCCCCGACTGGCAGGGGGCGCCTGAGCAGTTCTTC. Translated: CASSPDWQGAPEQFF.